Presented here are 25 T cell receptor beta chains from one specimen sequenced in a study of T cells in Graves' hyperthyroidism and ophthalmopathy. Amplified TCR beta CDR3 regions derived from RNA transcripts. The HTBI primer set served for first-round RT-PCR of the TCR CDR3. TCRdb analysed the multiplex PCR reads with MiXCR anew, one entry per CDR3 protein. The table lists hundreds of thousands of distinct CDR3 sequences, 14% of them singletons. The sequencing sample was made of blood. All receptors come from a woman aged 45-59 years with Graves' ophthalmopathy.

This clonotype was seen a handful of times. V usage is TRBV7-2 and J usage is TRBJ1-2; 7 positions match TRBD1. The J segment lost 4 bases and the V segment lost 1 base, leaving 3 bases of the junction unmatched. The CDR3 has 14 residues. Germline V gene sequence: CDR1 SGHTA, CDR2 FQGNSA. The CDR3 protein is CASSLETGIYGYTF. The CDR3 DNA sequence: TGTGCCAGCAGCTTAGAGACAGGGATCTATGGCTACACCTTC.

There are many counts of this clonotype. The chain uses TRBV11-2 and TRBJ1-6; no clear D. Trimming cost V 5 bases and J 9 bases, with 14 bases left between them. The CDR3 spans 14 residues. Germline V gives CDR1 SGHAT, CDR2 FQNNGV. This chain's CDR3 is CASSRLAQSSPLHF. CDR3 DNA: TGTGCCAGCAGCCGACTAGCACAGTCTTCACCCCTCCACTTT.

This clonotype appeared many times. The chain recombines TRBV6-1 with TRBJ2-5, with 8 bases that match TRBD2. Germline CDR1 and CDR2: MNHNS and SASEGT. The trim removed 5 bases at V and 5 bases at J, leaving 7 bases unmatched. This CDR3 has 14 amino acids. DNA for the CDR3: TGTGCCAGCAGTACCATAGCGGGAAGGGAGACCCAGTACTTC. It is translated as CASSTIAGRETQYF.

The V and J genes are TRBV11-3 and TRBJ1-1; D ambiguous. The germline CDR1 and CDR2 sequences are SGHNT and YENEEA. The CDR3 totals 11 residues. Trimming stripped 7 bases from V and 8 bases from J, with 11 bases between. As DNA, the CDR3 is TGTGCCAGCACCCCGTCAACGGAAGCTTTCTTT. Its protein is CASTPSTEAFF.

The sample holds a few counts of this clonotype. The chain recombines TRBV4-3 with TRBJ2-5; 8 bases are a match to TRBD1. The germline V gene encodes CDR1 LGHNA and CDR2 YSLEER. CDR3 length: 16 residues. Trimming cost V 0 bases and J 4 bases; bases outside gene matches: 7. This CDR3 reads CASSQEIGQGGETQYF. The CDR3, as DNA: TGCGCCAGCAGCCAAGAAATAGGACAGGGTGGAGAGACCCAGTACTTC.

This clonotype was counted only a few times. CDR3 sequence: CASSPRDSHNEQFF. The DNA for the CDR3 is TGTGCCAGCAGCCCTCGGGACAGCCACAATGAGCAGTTCTTC. The gene calls are TRBV25-1 and TRBJ2-1; 7 bases agree with TRBD1. The CDR3 extends over 14 amino acids. From germline, CDR1 is MGHDK and CDR2 SYGVNS. J was trimmed by 5 bases and V by 6 bases; bases with no gene match: 7.

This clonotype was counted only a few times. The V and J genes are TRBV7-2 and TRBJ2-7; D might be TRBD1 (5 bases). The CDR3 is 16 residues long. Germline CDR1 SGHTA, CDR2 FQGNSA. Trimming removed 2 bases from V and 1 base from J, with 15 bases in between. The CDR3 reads CASSLIASQGSYEQYF. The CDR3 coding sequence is TGTGCCAGCAGCTTAATCGCGTCTCAGGGATCCTACGAGCAGTACTTC.

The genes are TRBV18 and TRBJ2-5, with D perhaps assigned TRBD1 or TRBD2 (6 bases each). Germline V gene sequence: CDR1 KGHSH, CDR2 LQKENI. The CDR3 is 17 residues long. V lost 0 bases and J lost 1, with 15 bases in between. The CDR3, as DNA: TGTGCCAGCTCACCACCGATGGGGGGCCTATCCCAAGAGACCCAGTACTTC. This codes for CASSPPMGGLSQETQYF.

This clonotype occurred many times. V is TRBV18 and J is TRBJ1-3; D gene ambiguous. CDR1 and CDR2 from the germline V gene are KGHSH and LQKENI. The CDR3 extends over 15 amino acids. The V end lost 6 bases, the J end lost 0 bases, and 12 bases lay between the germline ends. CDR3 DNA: TGTGCCAGCTCGTCCCTGAGCTACTCTGGAAACACCATATATTTT. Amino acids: CASSSLSYSGNTIYF.

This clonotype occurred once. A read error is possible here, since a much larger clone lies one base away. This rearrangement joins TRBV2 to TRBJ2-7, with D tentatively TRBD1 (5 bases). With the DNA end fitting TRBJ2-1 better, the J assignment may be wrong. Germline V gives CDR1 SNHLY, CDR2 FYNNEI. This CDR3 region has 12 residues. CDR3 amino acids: CASTEGAYEQFF. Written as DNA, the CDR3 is TGTGCCAGCACCGAAGGGGCCTACGAGCAGTTCTTC.

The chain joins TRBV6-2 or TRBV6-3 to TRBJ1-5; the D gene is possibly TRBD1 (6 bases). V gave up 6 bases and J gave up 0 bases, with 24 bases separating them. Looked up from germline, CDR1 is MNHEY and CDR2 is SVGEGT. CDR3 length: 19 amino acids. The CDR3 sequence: CASSSQVRGPEYSNQPQHF. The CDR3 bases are TGTGCCAGCAGCTCCCAGGTACGGGGGCCCGAATATAGCAATCAGCCCCAGCATTTT.

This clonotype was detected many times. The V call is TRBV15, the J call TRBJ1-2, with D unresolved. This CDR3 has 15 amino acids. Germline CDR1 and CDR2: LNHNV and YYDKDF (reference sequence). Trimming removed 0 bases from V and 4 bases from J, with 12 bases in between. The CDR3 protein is CATSRDLTRIYGYTF. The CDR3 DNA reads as TGTGCCACCAGCAGAGATCTTACACGCATCTATGGCTACACCTTC.

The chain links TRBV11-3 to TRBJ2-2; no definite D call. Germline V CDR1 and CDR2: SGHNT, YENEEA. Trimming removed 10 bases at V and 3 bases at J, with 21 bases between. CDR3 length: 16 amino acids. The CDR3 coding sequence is TGTGCCATTGGGGATCCCGCCGAAACAGACACCGGGGAGCTGTTTTTT. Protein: CAIGDPAETDTGELFF. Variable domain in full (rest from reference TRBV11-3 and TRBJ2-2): EAGVVQSPRYKIIEKKQPVAFWCNPISGHNTLYWYLQNLGQGPELLIRYENEEAVDDSQLPKDRFSAERLKGVDSTLKIQPAELGDSAVYLCAIGDPAETDTGELFFGEGSRLTVL.

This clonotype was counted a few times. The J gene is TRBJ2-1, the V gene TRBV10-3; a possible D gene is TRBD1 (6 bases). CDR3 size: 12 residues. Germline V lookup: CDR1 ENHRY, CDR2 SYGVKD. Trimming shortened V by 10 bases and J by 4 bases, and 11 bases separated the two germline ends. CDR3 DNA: TGTGCCACCTATACAGGGTACAATGAGCAGTTCTTC. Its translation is CATYTGYNEQFF.

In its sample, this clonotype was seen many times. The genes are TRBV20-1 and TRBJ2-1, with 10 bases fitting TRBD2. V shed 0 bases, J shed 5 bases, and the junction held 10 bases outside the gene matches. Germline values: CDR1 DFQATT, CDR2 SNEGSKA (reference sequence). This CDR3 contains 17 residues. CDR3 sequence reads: CSARDIMTSGYDNEQFF. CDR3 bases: TGCAGTGCTAGAGATATTATGACTAGCGGGTACGACAATGAGCAGTTCTTC.

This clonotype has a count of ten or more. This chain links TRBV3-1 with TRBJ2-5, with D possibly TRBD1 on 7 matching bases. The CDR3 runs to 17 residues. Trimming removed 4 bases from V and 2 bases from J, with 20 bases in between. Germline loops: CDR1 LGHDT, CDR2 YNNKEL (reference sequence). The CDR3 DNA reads TGTGCCAGCAGCCCGACGACAGGGAGGTTAGGGCAAGAGACCCAGTACTTC. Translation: CASSPTTGRLGQETQYF.

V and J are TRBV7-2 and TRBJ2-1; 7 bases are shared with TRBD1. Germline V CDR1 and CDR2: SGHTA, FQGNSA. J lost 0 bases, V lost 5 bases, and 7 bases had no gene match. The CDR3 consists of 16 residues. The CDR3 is CASSTYRGPSYNEQFF. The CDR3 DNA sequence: TGTGCCAGCAGCACCTACAGGGGACCCTCCTACAATGAGCAGTTCTTC.

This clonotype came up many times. CDR3 coding DNA: TGTGCCACCAACCGGGACAGTTACAATGAGCAGTTCTTC. Translation: CATNRDSYNEQFF. This chain joins TRBV6-2 or TRBV6-3 and TRBJ2-1; 7 nucleotides agree with TRBD1. Germline V lookup: CDR1 MNHEY, CDR2 SVGEGT. This CDR3 contains 13 residues. The ends lost 10 bases at V and 4 bases at J; junction bases unmatched: 7.

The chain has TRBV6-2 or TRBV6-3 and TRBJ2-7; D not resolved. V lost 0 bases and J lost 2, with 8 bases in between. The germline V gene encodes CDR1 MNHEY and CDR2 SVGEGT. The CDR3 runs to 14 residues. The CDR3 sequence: CASSYSGPAYEQYF. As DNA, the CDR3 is TGTGCCAGCAGTTACTCGGGCCCCGCCTACGAGCAGTACTTC.

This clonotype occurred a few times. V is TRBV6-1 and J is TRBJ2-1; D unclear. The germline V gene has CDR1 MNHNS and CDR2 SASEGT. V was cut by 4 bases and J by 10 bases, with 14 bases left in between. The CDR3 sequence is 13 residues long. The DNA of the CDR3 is TGTGCCAGCAGTGGTCGTAGAGCCTTGGAGCAGTTCTTC. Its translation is CASSGRRALEQFF.

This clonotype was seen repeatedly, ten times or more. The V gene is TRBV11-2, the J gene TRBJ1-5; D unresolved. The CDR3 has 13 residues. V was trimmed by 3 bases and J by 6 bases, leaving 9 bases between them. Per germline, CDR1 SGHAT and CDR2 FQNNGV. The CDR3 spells CASSLGLSQPQHF. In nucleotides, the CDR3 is TGTGCCAGCAGCTTGGGGTTGAGTCAGCCCCAGCATTTT.

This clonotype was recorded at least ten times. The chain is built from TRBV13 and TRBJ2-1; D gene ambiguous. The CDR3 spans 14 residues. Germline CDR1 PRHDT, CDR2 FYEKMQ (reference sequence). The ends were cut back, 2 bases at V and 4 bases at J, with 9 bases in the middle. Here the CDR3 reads CASSLPTTYNEQFF. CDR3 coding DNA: TGTGCCAGCAGCTTACCGACAACTTACAATGAGCAGTTCTTC.

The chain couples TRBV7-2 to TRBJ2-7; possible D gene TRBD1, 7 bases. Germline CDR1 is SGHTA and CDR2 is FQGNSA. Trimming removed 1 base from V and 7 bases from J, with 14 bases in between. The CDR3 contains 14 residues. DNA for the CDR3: TGTGCCAGCAGCTTAGTGTGGGACAGCGGGGAGCAGTACTTC. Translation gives CASSLVWDSGEQYF.

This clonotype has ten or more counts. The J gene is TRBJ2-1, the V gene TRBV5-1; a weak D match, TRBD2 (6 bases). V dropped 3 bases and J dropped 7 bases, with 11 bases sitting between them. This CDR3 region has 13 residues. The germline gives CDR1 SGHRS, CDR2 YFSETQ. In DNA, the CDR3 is TGCGCCAGCAGCTCAGGGACTTCTAATGAGCAGTTCTTC. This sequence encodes CASSSGTSNEQFF.

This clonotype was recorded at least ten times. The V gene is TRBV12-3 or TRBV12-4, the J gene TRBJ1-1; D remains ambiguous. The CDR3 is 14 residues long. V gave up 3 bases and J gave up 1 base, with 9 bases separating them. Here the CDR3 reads CASSLESGNTEAFF. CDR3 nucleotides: TGTGCCAGCAGTTTGGAATCTGGGAACACTGAAGCTTTCTTT.